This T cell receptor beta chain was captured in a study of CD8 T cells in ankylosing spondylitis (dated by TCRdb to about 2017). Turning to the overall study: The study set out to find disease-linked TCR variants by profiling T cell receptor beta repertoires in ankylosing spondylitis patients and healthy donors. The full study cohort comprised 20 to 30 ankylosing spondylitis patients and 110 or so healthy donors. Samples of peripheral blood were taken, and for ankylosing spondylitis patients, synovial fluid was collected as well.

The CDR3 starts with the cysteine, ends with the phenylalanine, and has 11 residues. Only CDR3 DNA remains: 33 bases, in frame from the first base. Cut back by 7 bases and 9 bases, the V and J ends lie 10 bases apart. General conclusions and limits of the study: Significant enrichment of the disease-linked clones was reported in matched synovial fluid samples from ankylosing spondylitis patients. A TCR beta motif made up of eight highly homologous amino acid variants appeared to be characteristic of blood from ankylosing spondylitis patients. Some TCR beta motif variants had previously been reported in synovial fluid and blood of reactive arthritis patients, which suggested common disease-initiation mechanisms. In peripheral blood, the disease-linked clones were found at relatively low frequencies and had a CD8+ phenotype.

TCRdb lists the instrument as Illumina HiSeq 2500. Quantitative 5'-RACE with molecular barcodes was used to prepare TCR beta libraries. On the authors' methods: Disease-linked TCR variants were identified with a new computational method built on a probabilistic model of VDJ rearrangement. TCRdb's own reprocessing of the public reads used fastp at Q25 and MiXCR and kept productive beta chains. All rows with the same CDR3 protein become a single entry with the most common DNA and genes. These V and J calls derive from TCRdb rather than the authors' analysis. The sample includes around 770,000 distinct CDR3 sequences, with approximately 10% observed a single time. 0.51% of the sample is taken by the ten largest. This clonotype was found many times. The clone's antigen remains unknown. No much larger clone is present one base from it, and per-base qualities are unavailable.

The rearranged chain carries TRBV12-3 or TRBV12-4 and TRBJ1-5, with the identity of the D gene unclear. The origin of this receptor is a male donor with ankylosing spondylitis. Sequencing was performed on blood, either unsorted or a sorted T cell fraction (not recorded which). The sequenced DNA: TGTGCCAGCACCACCGAGGGGCCCCAGCATTTT. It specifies CASTTEGPQHF.